A selection of T cell receptor beta chains follows, all from one sample in a study of shared clonotypes between healthy human individuals. TCRdb keeps only in-frame clones here, not all; method: immunoSEQ multiplex PCR. The data show over a million clones, about 84% seen once. The sample was memory CD4+ T cells from PBMCs. The receptors derive from a young man in good health. Some clones in this sample may be carry-over from other donors' samples. CDR3s include the opening cysteine and the closing phenylalanine or tryptophan.

v_call,j_call,cdr3_aa
TRBV11-2,TRBJ2-7,CASSLEAEQYF
TRBV5-1,TRBJ1-3,CASSTDRGGNTIYF
TRBV4-1,TRBJ2-3,CASSQGGGRAQDTQYF
TRBV7-9,TRBJ1-1,CASSLKLAGTLEAFF
TRBV4-1,TRBJ1-2,CASSHPSTGDYGYTF
TRBV15,TRBJ2-7,CATSRGTPGLAYEQYF
TRBV27,TRBJ1-3,CASSLSNGNTIYF
TRBV30,TRBJ2-3,CAWGTSANTDTQYF
TRBV11-2,TRBJ2-7,CASSLELPMGGSSYEQYF
TRBV7-9,TRBJ1-2,CASSPGQGRGLDGYTF
TRBV7-8,TRBJ2-2,CASSRDRVVTGELFF
TRBV29-1,TRBJ2-1,CSVPTSGSRNEQFF
TRBV9,TRBJ1-1,CASSVSSNTEAFF
TRBV7-9,TRBJ1-1,CASSWGPAGTEAFF
TRBV4-3,TRBJ2-7,CASSQEGAGSYEQYF
TRBV5-1,TRBJ2-3,CASSLMALAGADTQYF
TRBV20-1,TRBJ1-2,CSAHRGIGYTF
TRBV7-3,TRBJ2-3,CASTTGLATSTDTQYF
TRBV18,TRBJ2-1,CASSPKTSGDYNEQFF
TRBV5-1,TRBJ1-4,CASSLGASSDEKLFF
TRBV20-1,TRBJ1-2,CSARSGYTF
TRBV25-1,TRBJ2-5,CASQEQGRETQYF
TRBV11-1,TRBJ2-5,CASSARGGVYQETQYF
TRBV18,TRBJ2-7,CASSPGLADPSYEQYF
TRBV19,TRBJ2-1,CASSTTLAGGLVEQFF
TRBV15,TRBJ2-7,CATSLKGPYEQYF
TRBV6-1,TRBJ2-7,CASSESAGEAWEQYF
TRBV7-8,TRBJ2-7,CASSWYRTGGEQYF
TRBV7-2,TRBJ2-3,CASSPLSTTDTQYF
TRBV4-1,TRBJ2-2,CASSQGLAGVLTGELFF
TRBV5-1,TRBJ1-3,CASSPGESGNTIYF
TRBV25-1,TRBJ2-4,CASRGDGNIQYF
TRBV5-4,TRBJ2-7,CASSRSESSSYEQYF
TRBV19,TRBJ1-4,CASSSSIGTGSEKLFF
TRBV18,TRBJ2-5,CASSNRGETQYF
TRBV7-2,TRBJ1-1,CASSPTQGTEAFF
TRBV27,TRBJ2-7,CASSLFSSGTPYEQYF